The 15 T cell receptor beta chains below come from one sample, sequenced in a study of control samples from healthy donors and cancer patients. Sequenced by immunoSEQ multiplex PCR; TCRdb stores in-frame clones only, minus some. Of 170,000 or so clones in the sample, almost 90% are singletons; the top ten hold over 1.1%. The sample consisted of blood. The receptors shown here come from a woman between 45 and 60 years old in good health.

This chain links TRBV10-3 with TRBJ1-5; tentative D call: TRBD1 (5 bases). The V and J ends lost 0 bases and 5 bases respectively, with 14 bases between them. CDR1 and CDR2 from the germline V gene are ENHRY and SYGVKD. The CDR3 spans 16 residues. The DNA for the CDR3 is TGTGCCATCAGTGAGTCGCCAGGGCGAAACGATCAGCCCCAGCATTTT. Amino acids: CAISESPGRNDQPQHF.

The J gene is TRBJ2-6, the V gene TRBV2; D unresolved. The CDR3 is 14 residues long. The V gene lost 2 bases and the J gene lost 2 bases, with 4 bases spanning the gap. Germline CDR1 SNHLY, CDR2 FYNNEI. DNA of the CDR3: TGTGCCAGCAGTGAAAGGGCTGGGGCCAACGTCCTGACTTTC. Amino acids: CASSERAGANVLTF.

CDR3 residues: CASSLGASGGQETQYF. The CDR3 coding sequence is TGTGCCAGCAGCTTAGGTGCTAGCGGGGGGCAAGAGACCCAGTACTTC. V and J are TRBV11-2 and TRBJ2-5, with TRBD2 identical over 11 bases. The CDR3 is 16 residues long. Germline V gene sequence: CDR1 SGHAT, CDR2 FQNNGV. The J segment lost 2 bases and the V segment lost 1 base, leaving 3 bases of the junction unmatched.

CDR3 residues: CASSVGVGADSYEQYF. DNA of the CDR3: TGTGCCAGCAGCGTAGGTGTAGGGGCCGACTCCTACGAGCAGTACTTC. This rearrangement joins TRBV9 to TRBJ2-7; a possible D gene is TRBD1 (5 bases). This CDR3 spans 16 amino acids. Per the germline V gene, CDR1 is SGDLS and CDR2 is YYNGEE. The V and J ends lost 0 bases and 0 bases respectively, with 13 bases between them. Full variable domain (remainder filled in from reference TRBV9 and TRBJ2-7): DSGVTQTPKHLITATGQRVTLRCSPRSGDLSVYWYQQSLDQGLQFLIQYYNGEERAKGNILERFSAQQFPDLHSELNLSSLELGDSALYFCASSVGVGADSYEQYFGPGTRLTVT.

V usage is TRBV24-1 and J usage is TRBJ1-4, with unresolved D. Per germline, CDR1 KGHDR and CDR2 SFDVKD. CDR3 length: 15 residues. Deletions cut 4 bases from V and 5 bases from J, with 13 bases between. The CDR3: CATSDRTGINEKLFF. The CDR3 DNA is TGTGCCACCAGTGACCGTACCGGGATCAATGAAAAACTGTTTTTT.

The CDR3 DNA is TGTGCCAGCAGTTGGGGGGGGCGGGATCAGCCCCAGCATTTT. This sequence encodes CASSWGGRDQPQHF. The chain combines TRBV27 with TRBJ1-5, with TRBD1 as a possible D gene (6 bases). This CDR3 is 14 amino acids long. V was clipped by 4 bases and J by 5 bases, with 12 bases between them. CDR1 and CDR2 (germline): MNHEY, SMNVEV (reference sequence).

V is TRBV28 and J is TRBJ1-3; 8 bases agree with TRBD1. The J segment lost 3 bases and the V segment lost 4 bases, leaving 8 bases of the junction unmatched. The V gene's germline CDR1 is MDHEN and CDR2 SYDVKM. The CDR3 extends over 16 amino acids. The CDR3 DNA reads as TGTGCCAGCAGTTCCTCGGACAGGGTCATTGGAAACACCATATATTTT. Residues: CASSSSDRVIGNTIYF.

J is TRBJ2-2 and V is TRBV29-1; 12 nucleotides agree with TRBD2. V gave up 7 bases and J gave up 0 bases; unmatched junction bases: 6. The germline CDR1 and CDR2 sequences are SQVTM and ANQGSEA. The CDR3 sequence is 16 residues long. In DNA, the CDR3 is TGCAGCGGTGGACTAGCGGGACCCGCGAACACCGGGGAGCTGTTTTTT. As protein: CSGGLAGPANTGELFF.

This chain links TRBV27 with TRBJ1-6; 7 bases fit TRBD1. The V gene's germline CDR1 is MNHEY and CDR2 SMNVEV (reference sequence). The CDR3 covers 14 residues. The J segment lost 9 bases and the V segment lost 5 bases, leaving 7 bases of the junction unmatched. CDR3 nucleotide sequence: TGTGCCAGCAGTCCTCGGGACAGTTCTTCACCCCTCCACTTT. This encodes CASSPRDSSSPLHF.

J is TRBJ1-6 and V is TRBV10-3; TRBD1 matches 11 bases. Germline CDR1 and CDR2: ENHRY and SYGVKD. This CDR3 is built from 14 residues. V lost 6 bases and J lost 9; bases outside the gene matches: 4. CDR3 coding DNA: TGTGCCATCAGCCTAGGACAGGGGGCTTCACCCCTCCACTTT. Translating it yields CAISLGQGASPLHF.

The chain combines TRBV7-8 with TRBJ2-5; 8 bases are a match to TRBD2. Germline values: CDR1 SGHVS, CDR2 FQNEAQ. This CDR3 contains 14 residues. J lost 5 bases, V lost 6 bases, and 8 bases had no gene match. CDR3 DNA: TGTGCCAGCAGAGATAGCGGGATGGTTGAGACCCAGTACTTC. Residues: CASRDSGMVETQYF.

This chain links TRBV7-3 with TRBJ2-5, with D unclear. Trimming shortened V by 5 bases and J by 4 bases, and 11 bases separated the two germline ends. Germline values: CDR1 SGHTA, CDR2 FQGTGA. CDR3 length: 13 amino acids. CDR3 protein: CASSPTVGETQYF. CDR3 in DNA: TGTGCCAGCAGCCCGACCGTAGGAGAGACCCAGTACTTC.

This sequence joins TRBV6-5 and TRBJ2-2; D call uncertain. This CDR3 region has 12 residues. Looked up from germline, CDR1 is MNHEY and CDR2 is SVGAGI. Trimming removed 10 bases at V and 5 bases at J, with 11 bases between. CDR3 coding DNA: TGTGCCACCCGGCGTAGAACCGGGGAGCTGTTTTTT. Translating it yields CATRRRTGELFF.

V gene TRBV3-1 (or the pseudogene TRBV3-2) combines with J gene TRBJ1-3; D unclear. V lost 6 bases, J lost 0 bases, and 9 bases lay in between. The CDR3 length is 14 residues. From germline, CDR1 is LGHDT and CDR2 YNNKEL (reference sequence). CDR3 amino acids: CASRSTFSGNTIYF. The CDR3 DNA reads as TGTGCCAGCAGGTCGACCTTCTCTGGAAACACCATATATTTT.

The rearrangement joins TRBV6-5 to TRBJ1-1; D gene uncertain. The V gene lost 7 bases and the J gene lost 4 bases, with 13 bases spanning the gap. The CDR3 runs to 13 residues. Germline V gene sequence: CDR1 MNHEY, CDR2 SVGAGI. CDR3 in amino acids: CASTLTEGTEAFF. For the CDR3, the DNA is TGTGCCAGCACCCTTACCGAGGGCACTGAAGCTTTCTTT.